The T cell receptor (beta chain) under discussion was sequenced for a study of blood T cell repertoires in COVID-19. Background on the study: Samples came from the United States, Italy and Spain, spanning acute and convalescent COVID-19.

This CDR3 spans 17 amino acids. V dropped 4 bases and J dropped 6; count of bases not matched to a gene: 8. CDR1 MDHEN and CDR2 SYDVKM come from the germline V gene. As handled by the study authors: By means of reference gene primer amplification, nucleated cell counts were estimated. Sequencing used immunoSEQ multiplex PCR; TCRdb keeps in-frame clones, though not all of them. That table gives V, J and clone size, and the DNA gave D and trimming. Here the sample spans approximately 200,000 clones, around 87% being singletons. This clonotype was sampled from a man aged 30-40 years in a cohort exposed to, infected with or recovered from COVID-19 (not recorded which). The sample taken for sequencing was PBMCs or T cells enriched from blood (not recorded which). The chain uses TRBV28 and TRBJ2-2; 13 positions agree with TRBD2. CDR3 bases: TGTGCCAGCAGTTCGATGACTAGCGGGAGGTCCGCCGGGGAGCTGTTTTTT. Protein sequence: CASSSMTSGRSAGELFF.